A selection of T cell receptor beta chains follows, all from one sample in a study of cytomegalovirus exposure and HLA in healthy donors. Method: immunoSEQ multiplex PCR; TCRdb's copy keeps in-frame clones and lacks some. Of over 110,000 clones listed, about 84% are singletons. The sequenced sample was PBMCs. The receptor set was obtained from a woman aged 40-49 years in good health and CMV-seropositive. Each CDR3 is given with its conserved first and last residue. The order of the fields is V gene, J gene, clone size, D gene, CDR3 DNA, CDR3 protein. A D gene is named only where the DNA matches it firmly. Not all rows give a size; the values are once, few, many and, for expanded clones, a class.

TRBV28	TRBJ2-2	.	TRBD1	TGTGCCAGCAGATCGGGACAGATGGACACCGGGGAGCTGTTTTTT	CASRSGQMDTGELFF
TRBV9	TRBJ2-1	few	TRBD2	TGTGCCAGCAGCGTAGGGACTAGCGAATACAATGAGCAGTTCTTC	CASSVGTSEYNEQFF
TRBV7-9	TRBJ2-3	.	.	TGTTCCAGCAGCTTACAGGCAGTAGGAGATACGCAGTATTTT	CSSSLQAVGDTQYF
TRBV7-2	TRBJ2-5	.	TRBD2	TGTGCCAGCAGCTTAGCGGGAGGGGAACAAGAGACCCAGTACTTC	CASSLAGGEQETQYF
TRBV18	TRBJ1-1	.	.	TGTGCCAGCTCACCGTCCCAGAACACTGAAGCTTTCTTT	CASSPSQNTEAFF
TRBV6-5	TRBJ2-1	.	.	TGTGCCAGCAGACGACAGAGCTCCTACAATGAGCAGTTCTTC	CASRRQSSYNEQFF
TRBV2	TRBJ2-7	.	.	TGTGCCAGTAAACGGGGAGAAATATCCTACGAGCAGTACTTC	CASKRGEISYEQYF
TRBV5-6	TRBJ2-1	once	TRBD2	TGTGCCAGCAGCTTCCCCGGGAGGCAATACAATGAGCAGTTCTTC	CASSFPGRQYNEQFF
TRBV14	TRBJ1-1	.	.	TGTGCCAGCAGCCACCCCGGGGGGGGATTCGTCACTGAAGCTTTCTTT	CASSHPGGGFVTEAFF
TRBV7-3	TRBJ2-1	few	.	TGTGCCAGCAGCACGGGTCTTGGGAATGAGCAGTTCTTC	CASSTGLGNEQFF
TRBV7-2	TRBJ2-5	.	TRBD2	TGTGCCAGCAGAAGTAGCGGGGGTGGAGCGGCCCAGTACTTC	CASRSSGGGAAQYF
TRBV28	TRBJ1-3	.	TRBD1	TGTGCCAGCAGGCCACAGGGGGTACCCTTGCTCACCATATATTTT	CASRPQGVPLLTIYF
TRBV7-9	TRBJ1-1	once	TRBD1	TGTGCCAGCAGCTTAACCGGACAGGGTACCGAAGCTTTCTTT	CASSLTGQGTEAFF
TRBV4-2	TRBJ1-2	.	.	TGTGCCAGCAGCGCGTGGTCGAGGCCCATCGATGGCTACACCTTC	CASSAWSRPIDGYTF
TRBV5-1	TRBJ2-7	.	TRBD2	TGCGCCAGCAGCGGCGGACTAGCGGGAGGGCTAAGCTCCTACGAGCAGTACTTC	CASSGGLAGGLSSYEQYF
TRBV2	TRBJ1-2	few	.	TGTGCCAGCAGTGAAGGAGAGTTCTATGGCTACACCTTC	CASSEGEFYGYTF
TRBV18	TRBJ1-5	.	.	TGTGCCAGCTCACCTTCGAGCCTTAGCAATCAGCCCCAGCATTTT	CASSPSSLSNQPQHF
TRBV9	TRBJ2-4	.	.	TGTGCCAGCAGCGGGTCCGGCGGTCCAAACATTCAGTACTTC	CASSGSGGPNIQYF
TRBV6-5	TRBJ2-1	.	.	TGTGCCAGCAAACAAGGCCAGGCCTACAATGAGCAGTTCTTC	CASKQGQAYNEQFF
TRBV5-6	TRBJ2-7	.	.	TGTGCCAGCAGCTTGATGGTAGACAGCTCCTACGAGCAGTACTTC	CASSLMVDSSYEQYF
TRBV6-5	TRBJ2-7	.	TRBD2	TGTGCCAGCTGGGGAGGGCCCTACGAGCAGTACTTC	CASWGGPYEQYF
TRBV2	TRBJ2-4	.	.	TGTGCCGGAGGACAGAAAAACATTCAGTACTTC	CAGGQKNIQYF
TRBV11-2	TRBJ2-2	.	TRBD2	TGTGCCATCAAGCTTGGGGCGGGAGGGACGAACACCGGGGAGCTGTTTTTT	CAIKLGAGGTNTGELFF
TRBV7-9	TRBJ1-1	.	.	TGTGCCAGCAGCCTAAAACTGCGTTTCTTT	CASSLKLRFF
TRBV9	TRBJ2-7	.	TRBD1	TGTGCCAGCAGCCCAGGGGACAGGGGCTACGAGCAGTACTTC	CASSPGDRGYEQYF
TRBV5-1	TRBJ2-7	once	.	TGCGCCAGCAGCTTCGACCGGGACTCCTATTACGAGCAGTACTTC	CASSFDRDSYYEQYF
TRBV10-1	TRBJ2-1	once	TRBD1	TGCGCCAGCAGTGAGTGGACAGGGTATGGCAATGAGCAGTTCTTC	CASSEWTGYGNEQFF
TRBV2	TRBJ2-7	.	TRBD2	TGTGCCAGCAGTGAATCCGGGGCGGGGGCCTACGAGCAGTACTTC	CASSESGAGAYEQYF
TRBV28	TRBJ2-7	.	TRBD2	TGTGCCAGCAGTTTAGGGGCTAGCGGGAGAGGGGAGCAGTACTTC	CASSLGASGRGEQYF
TRBV5-1	TRBJ2-1	.	TRBD1	TGCGCCAGCAGCCTAATACAGGGGCTGAGAAATGAGCAGTTCTTC	CASSLIQGLRNEQFF
TRBV9	TRBJ2-1	.	TRBD2	TGTGCCAGCAGCGTATCGGGAGGTCAGAGTAATGAGCAGTTCTTC	CASSVSGGQSNEQFF
TRBV9	TRBJ2-1	.	.	TGTGCCAGCAGCCCAGGGGGCGGGAGCTCCTACAATGAGCAGTTCTTC	CASSPGGGSSYNEQFF
TRBV6-5	TRBJ2-1	.	TRBD2	TGTGCCAGCAGTTACCTGAGCGGGGCCGCATTCACTGAGCAGTTCTTC	CASSYLSGAAFTEQFF
TRBV6-1	TRBJ2-3	.	TRBD2	TGTGCCAGCAGTGCTAGCGGAAACACAGATACGCAGTATTTT	CASSASGNTDTQYF
TRBV28	TRBJ2-7	.	TRBD2	TGTGCCAGCAGTTTCGCTAGCGGGACGGCCTCGTCTATCTACGAGCAGTACTTC	CASSFASGTASSIYEQYF
TRBV9	TRBJ2-3	.	TRBD2	TGTGCCAGCAGCGCCTCTCGGACTAGCGGGGACACAGATACGCAGTATTTT	CASSASRTSGDTDTQYF
TRBV7-7	TRBJ2-5	.	.	TGTGCTAGCAGCTTTCGGGTTCAAGAGACCCAGTACTTC	CASSFRVQETQYF
TRBV27	TRBJ2-1	.	TRBD1	TGTGCCAGCAGTTTAGGGACAGGGGGCAGGAATGAGCAGTTCTTC	CASSLGTGGRNEQFF
TRBV5-1	TRBJ2-1	.	TRBD2	TGCGCCAGCAGCTTGAATCTAGCGGGCGCCTACAATGAGCAGTTCTTC	CASSLNLAGAYNEQFF
TRBV5-1	TRBJ2-1	.	.	TGCGCCAGCAGCTTGGGTCAGGGCAATGAGCAGTTCTTC	CASSLGQGNEQFF
TRBV6-6	TRBJ2-2	once	TRBD1	TGTGCCAGCAGTCGGGACAGGGCGGTCGGGGAGCTGTTTTTT	CASSRDRAVGELFF
TRBV7-2	TRBJ2-7	.	.	TGTGCCAGCAGCTTAACGCGGGACTACGAGCAGTACTTC	CASSLTRDYEQYF
TRBV29-1	TRBJ2-7	once	TRBD1	TGCAGCGTTGCCGGGACAGGGAGCTCCTACGAGCAGTACTTC	CSVAGTGSSYEQYF
TRBV7-2	TRBJ2-3	.	.	TGTGCCAGCGGGGGCTACACAGATACGCAGTATTTT	CASGGYTDTQYF
TRBV9	TRBJ2-3	.	.	TGTGCCAGCAGCGTAGGAGGGCGCACAGATACGCAGTATTTT	CASSVGGRTDTQYF
TRBV19	TRBJ2-1	.	TRBD2	TGTGCCAGTAGTATAGTATCTAGCGGGATTAATGAGCAGTTCTTC	CASSIVSSGINEQFF
TRBV6-5	TRBJ2-1	.	TRBD2	TGTGCCAGCAGACCGGTCCGGGAGGGCGACAATGAGCAGTTCTTC	CASRPVREGDNEQFF
TRBV28	TRBJ2-7	once	TRBD2	TGTGCCAGCAGTTCCCGGGGAGCGGGAGGGCGGTGGGGCTACGAGCAGTACTTC	CASSSRGAGGRWGYEQYF
TRBV2	TRBJ2-7	.	TRBD2	TGTGCCAGCAGAGAGACTAGCGGGAGACGTTTCCACGAGCAGTACTTC	CASRETSGRRFHEQYF
TRBV7-9	TRBJ1-3	once	TRBD1	TGTGCCAGCAGCTTTTGGACAGGGAGGCACACCATATATTTT	CASSFWTGRHTIYF
TRBV2	TRBJ2-1	.	.	TGTGCCAGCAGTGAGTCTGGTTTGTCTAGTGATTTCTTC	CASSESGLSSDFF
TRBV7-9	TRBJ2-3	.	TRBD1	TGTGCCAGCAGCTTAGACCGGACAGGGTTAGATACGCAGTATTTT	CASSLDRTGLDTQYF
TRBV7-6	TRBJ2-5	few	TRBD2	TGTGCCAGCAGTCCTGGACTAGCGGGATCTACGGGAGAGACCCAGTACTTC	CASSPGLAGSTGETQYF
TRBV5-1	TRBJ2-2	few	TRBD2	TGCGCCAGCAGAAGACTAGCGGGAGAGAGCGGGGAGCTGTTTTTT	CASRRLAGESGELFF